The T cell receptor beta chain under discussion was sequenced for a study of T cell repertoires in cytomegalovirus infection. Study as a whole: Recently identified HLA-C-restricted CMV epitopes and well-studied HLA-B-restricted CMV epitopes were used by the study. The public TCR beta signatures pointed to both CMV infection and matching HLA type. Study observations and caveats: The response measured ex vivo was dominated by TCR beta clonotypes (HLA-C-restricted and CMV-specific). Public TCR beta family frequency separated CMV-and-HLA carriers, including in an independent cohort.

TCRdb fed the reads into MiXCR, producing one record per CDR3 protein. The data contain 900,000 to 950,000 distinct CDR3 sequences, about a third of them singletons. As for this clonotype: What it binds is unknown.

Germline CDR1 is SGHTA and CDR2 is FQGNSA. The CDR3 has 16 residues. With V trimmed by 5 bases and J by 4 bases, 6 bases remained unmatched. J is TRBJ2-3 and V is TRBV7-2; TRBD2 matches at 13 bases. The sequence was collected from a human donor in good health (CMV status not recorded). Some clones in this sample may be carry-over from other donors' samples. This specimen was cultured CD8+ T cells from PBMCs, taken from culture after CMV antigen stimulation. The CDR3 is CASSPRTSGGSDTQYF. In nucleotides, the CDR3 is TGTGCCAGCAGCCCCCGGACTAGCGGGGGCTCAGATACGCAGTATTTT.